Each of the 29 T cell receptor beta chains below was sequenced from the same sample in a study of shared clonotypes between healthy human individuals. Libraries were prepared by immunoSEQ multiplex PCR; TCRdb keeps only in-frame clonotypes and omits some of them. The sample shows about 700,000 clones, 92% of them seen only once. Terminally differentiated effector memory CD45RA+ cells were excluded by CCR7 positive selection of CD45RO-negative cells. Sequencing was done on a sample of naive CD8+ T cells sorted from blood. These receptors all stem from a man aged 30 to 45 in good health.

The genes are TRBV5-1 and TRBJ2-7; D may be TRBD1 or TRBD2 (5 bases each). This CDR3 spans 14 amino acids. CDR1 is SGHRS, CDR2 YFSETQ, per germline. Deletions cut 3 bases from V and 2 bases from J, with 12 bases between. The CDR3 sequence: CASSSWDRTYEQYF. CDR3 nucleotide sequence: TGCGCCAGCAGCTCCTGGGACCGAACCTACGAGCAGTACTTC.

V usage is TRBV29-1 and J usage is TRBJ2-5; 7 bases agree with TRBD2. The V segment lost 1 base and the J segment 5 bases; nucleotides outside the gene matches: 4. The CDR3 length is 13 residues. Germline V gives CDR1 SQVTM, CDR2 ANQGSEA. In DNA, the CDR3 is TGCAGCGTTGAAGGGGACTACGGGGAGACCCAGTACTTC. Encoded protein: CSVEGDYGETQYF.

The V gene is TRBV10-3, the J gene TRBJ2-7, with D possibly being TRBD2 (6 bases). V lost 2 bases and J lost 2, with 13 bases in between. CDR1 and CDR2 (germline): ENHRY, SYGVKD. The CDR3 runs to 15 residues. As DNA, the CDR3 is TGTGCCATCAGTGAGGGGACTCTCACAGCCTACGAGCAGTACTTC. Protein sequence: CAISEGTLTAYEQYF.

The chain recombines TRBV27 with TRBJ1-5; TRBD1 is a possible D gene (6 bases). The CDR3 spans 14 residues. V lost 0 bases, J lost 6 bases, and 9 bases lay in between. In germline, CDR1 is MNHEY, CDR2 SMNVEV (reference sequence). This CDR3 is CASSLSQGFQPQHF. The CDR3 bases are TGTGCCAGCAGTTTATCGCAGGGGTTTCAGCCCCAGCATTTT.

J is TRBJ1-3 and V is TRBV28; 8 nucleotides agree with TRBD1. With 4 bases clipped from V and 7 bases from J, the junction kept 6 bases outside the gene matches. The germline gives CDR1 MDHEN, CDR2 SYDVKM. The CDR3 covers 14 residues. DNA of the CDR3: TGTGCCAGCAGTTCCCGACAGGGGACGAACACCATATATTTT. Amino acids: CASSSRQGTNTIYF.

The genes are TRBV11-2 and TRBJ2-1; D is unresolved. Germline V gives CDR1 SGHAT, CDR2 FQNNGV. The V and J ends lost 1 base and 5 bases respectively, with 15 bases between them. CDR3 length equals 16 residues. Here the CDR3 reads CASSLGPLGRHNEQFF. The CDR3 DNA follows: TGTGCCAGCAGCTTAGGCCCCTTGGGTAGACACAATGAGCAGTTCTTC.

The gene calls are TRBV7-9 and TRBJ1-2, with TRBD1 identical over 9 bases. Germline loops: CDR1 SEHNR, CDR2 FQNEAQ (reference sequence). V lost 5 bases to trimming and J lost 2 bases; unmatched junction nucleotides: 9. The CDR3 extends over 16 amino acids. Here the CDR3 reads CASSGLRDRANYGYTF. CDR3 sequence (DNA): TGTGCCAGCAGCGGCCTAAGGGACAGGGCCAACTATGGCTACACCTTC.

Worth noting for this clone: One end of the junction fails to match germline, which may point to a read error. This sequence joins TRBV19 and TRBJ2-1, with D tentatively TRBD1 (5 bases). The CDR3 runs 12 residues. Germline lookup yields CDR1 LNHDA and CDR2 SQIVND (reference sequence). For the CDR3, the DNA is TGTGCCAGTAATATATCAGGGAATGAGCAGTTCTTC. Protein: CASNISGNEQFF.

The gene calls are TRBV7-9 and TRBJ2-1; TRBD1 agrees at 8 bases. The J segment lost 0 bases and the V segment lost 5 bases, leaving 6 bases of the junction unmatched. Germline V CDR1 and CDR2: SEHNR, FQNEAQ (reference sequence). The length of the CDR3 is 16 residues. The CDR3 is CASSRTGGRSYNEQFF. The CDR3 DNA reads TGTGCCAGCAGCCGAACAGGGGGTCGCTCCTACAATGAGCAGTTCTTC.

The CDR3 reads CASTIGGTGELFF. CDR3 bases: TGTGCCAGTACGATAGGGGGCACCGGGGAGCTGTTTTTT. The chain has TRBV19 and TRBJ2-2, with a possible D match to TRBD1 (6 bases). This CDR3 has 13 amino acids. CDR1 and CDR2 (germline): LNHDA, SQIVND (reference sequence). Trimming pared 7 bases from V and 4 bases from J, leaving 10 bases between.

V gene TRBV14 combines with J gene TRBJ2-1; 8 bases line up with TRBD2. The CDR3 contains 18 residues. Looked up from germline, CDR1 is SGHDN and CDR2 is FVKESK. Trimming cost V 0 bases and J 4 bases; bases outside gene matches: 11. This CDR3 reads CASSQERDIAGQYNEQFF. The CDR3 nucleotides read TGTGCCAGCAGCCAAGAACGAGACATAGCGGGGCAATACAATGAGCAGTTCTTC.

V is TRBV10-2 and J is TRBJ2-1; 9 nucleotides align to TRBD2. After removal of 6 bases from V and 7 bases from J, the junction contained 10 bases not matched to a gene. The CDR3 runs 15 residues. The germline gives CDR1 WSHSY, CDR2 SAAADI. The CDR3 loop reads CASRPGVAGENEQFF. Here the CDR3 DNA reads TGCGCCAGCAGGCCCGGGGTAGCGGGAGAAAATGAGCAGTTCTTC.

The chain uses TRBV4-1 and TRBJ2-7, with TRBD2 identical over 10 bases. Germline CDR1 is MGHRA and CDR2 is YSYEKL. After removal of 0 bases from V and 2 bases from J, the junction contained 4 bases not matched to a gene. This CDR3 spans 16 amino acids. The CDR3 protein is CASSQEGGTSAYEQYF. In DNA form, the CDR3 reads TGCGCCAGCAGCCAAGAGGGGGGGACTAGCGCCTACGAGCAGTACTTC.

The chain combines TRBV4-1 with TRBJ2-1, with 7 bases lining up with TRBD2. Germline lookup yields CDR1 MGHRA and CDR2 YSYEKL. Trimming cost V 0 bases and J 7 bases; bases outside gene matches: 3. This CDR3 has 14 residues. CDR3 coding DNA: TGCGCCAGCAGCCAAGAGGGACTACGAAATGAGCAGTTCTTC. This codes for CASSQEGLRNEQFF.

The CDR3 nucleotides read TGTGCCAGCAGCTTGGAGGGGGCAGCTCATACGCAGTATTTT. Residues: CASSLEGAAHTQYF. V gene TRBV5-8 combines with J gene TRBJ2-3; TRBD1 matches 7 bases. The CDR3 contains 14 residues. Trimming cost V 0 bases and J 7 bases; bases outside gene matches: 5. The germline V gene has CDR1 SGHTS and CDR2 YDEGEE. The variable domain in full, with the rest retrieved from reference TRBV5-8 and TRBJ2-3, is EAGVTQSPTHLIKTRGQQATLRCSPISGHTSVYWYQQALGLGLQFLLWYDEGEERNRGNFPPRFSGRQFPNYSSELNVNALELEDSALYLCASSLEGAAHTQYFGPGTRLTVL.

The V gene is TRBV19, the J gene TRBJ2-7; 8 nucleotides align to TRBD2. J gave up 0 bases and V 0 bases, and 7 bases lay outside the gene matches. The CDR3 has 17 residues. Germline-derived CDR1 and CDR2 are LNHDA and SQIVND (reference sequence). The CDR3 here is CASSIDLSGGPSYEQYF. The CDR3 DNA sequence: TGTGCCAGTAGTATAGATTTGTCGGGAGGGCCCTCCTACGAGCAGTACTTC. Looking up the rest from reference TRBV19 and TRBJ2-7 gives the full variable domain: DGGITQSPKYLFRKEGQNVTLSCEQNLNHDAMYWYRQDPGQGLRLIYYSQIVNDFQKGDIAEGYSVSREKKESFPLTVTSAQKNPTAFYLCASSIDLSGGPSYEQYFGPGTRLTVT.

Remarks on this clone: In the same sample, other DNA sequences code for this CDR3. The chain employs TRBV9 and TRBJ1-2; D gene unclear. The CDR3 sequence is 10 residues long. V gave up 3 bases and J gave up 8 bases, with 5 bases separating them. CDR1 is SGDLS and CDR2 is YYNGEE in the germline V gene. The chain's CDR3 is CASSGRGYTF. The CDR3 nucleotides read TGTGCCAGCAGCGGGCGCGGCTACACCTTC.

V gene TRBV5-8 combines with J gene TRBJ2-7, with 8 bases that match TRBD1. The V gene end was trimmed by 4 bases and the J gene end by 7 bases; junction bases not matched to a gene: 22. Per the germline V gene, CDR1 is SGHTS and CDR2 is YDEGEE. There are 18 residues in the CDR3. CDR3 nucleotide sequence: TGTGCCAGCAGCGACGGACAGGGCGTCGCACGGGTTGCGGGAGAGCAGTACTTC. It is translated as CASSDGQGVARVAGEQYF.

V and J are TRBV5-6 and TRBJ2-5; 10 bases line up with TRBD2. Germline values: CDR1 SGHDT, CDR2 YYEEEE. The CDR3 extends over 17 amino acids. V lost 7 bases, J lost 0 bases, and 12 bases stayed unmatched. In DNA, the CDR3 is TGTGCCAGCGCGTTTGGCCTAGCGGGGGAAAACCAAGAGACCCAGTACTTC. Its translation is CASAFGLAGENQETQYF.

The chain joins TRBV10-3 to TRBJ2-7; TRBD1 matches 11 bases. Per the germline V gene, CDR1 is ENHRY and CDR2 is SYGVKD. The CDR3 extends over 17 amino acids. The V and J ends lost 2 bases and 2 bases, in that order; junction bases with no gene match: 8. Here the CDR3 reads CAISEPKGQGATYEQYF. In nucleotides, the CDR3 is TGTGCCATCAGTGAGCCAAAAGGACAGGGGGCGACCTACGAGCAGTACTTC.

This clone was recorded only once. V and J are TRBV15 and TRBJ2-1; D may be TRBD1 or TRBD2 (7 bases each). Looked up from germline, CDR1 is LNHNV and CDR2 is YYDKDF (reference sequence). CDR3 length: 16 residues. Trimming stripped 1 base from V and 6 bases from J, with 16 bases between. Here the CDR3 reads CATSRVREGARNEQFF. CDR3 nucleotides: TGTGCCACCAGCAGAGTTAGGGAGGGGGCGCGCAATGAGCAGTTCTTC.

V and J are TRBV6-4 and TRBJ2-1, with 10 bases fitting TRBD2. The germline V gene has CDR1 MRHNA and CDR2 SNTAGT. The CDR3 has 14 residues. V lost 4 bases and J lost 6; bases outside the gene matches: 3. The CDR3 protein is CASSARTSGNEQFF. The CDR3 coding sequence is TGTGCCAGCAGTGCCCGGACTAGCGGCAATGAGCAGTTCTTC.

As concerns this clone: An end of the junction differs from the germline gene, which may be a read error. The chain links TRBV27 to TRBJ2-1; no clear D gene. CDR1 is MNHEY and CDR2 is SMNVEV in the germline V gene (reference sequence). CDR3 length equals 11 residues. CDR3 sequence: CASSLNKEQFF. The CDR3 nucleotides are TGTGCCAGCAGTTTAAACAAAGAGCAGTTCTTC.

This clone was counted once. The V call is TRBV11-2, the J call TRBJ2-4, with D perhaps TRBD1 or TRBD2 (5 bases each). Germline CDR1 SGHAT, CDR2 FQNNGV. This CDR3 has 17 amino acids. The V end lost 1 base, the J end lost 2 bases, and 15 bases lay between the germline ends. The CDR3: CASSLVPRDVTKNIQYF. CDR3 DNA: TGTGCCAGCAGCTTAGTTCCCAGGGACGTGACCAAAAACATTCAGTACTTC.

Comment on this clone: A far larger clone lies a single base away; this is likely a read error. The chain carries TRBV27 and TRBJ2-7; 7 bases line up with TRBD1. J gave up 1 base and V 7 bases, and 1 base lay outside the gene matches. This CDR3 region has 12 residues. The germline V gene has CDR1 MNHEY and CDR2 SMNVEV (reference sequence). DNA of the CDR3: TGTGCCAGCAAGGGGGCGTCCTACGAGCAGTACTTC. It codes for CASKGASYEQYF.

The chain recombines TRBV7-9 with TRBJ2-1; 12 bases are a match to TRBD2. In germline, CDR1 is SEHNR, CDR2 FQNEAQ (reference sequence). With 1 base clipped from V and 5 bases from J, the junction kept 3 bases outside the gene matches. The length of the CDR3 is 16 residues. CDR3 DNA sequence: TGTGCCAGCAGCTTAGACGGACTAGCGGGACACAATGAGCAGTTCTTC. Its translation: CASSLDGLAGHNEQFF.

The chain carries TRBV7-8 and TRBJ2-1, with D possibly TRBD2 on 6 matching bases. V dropped 0 bases and J dropped 6 bases, with 15 bases sitting between them. The germline CDR1 and CDR2 sequences are SGHVS and FQNEAQ. The CDR3 totals 16 residues. The CDR3 loop reads CASSLAVGSVFNEQFF. The CDR3 coding sequence is TGTGCCAGCAGCTTAGCGGTCGGGAGTGTTTTCAATGAGCAGTTCTTC.

The chain has TRBV6-6 and TRBJ1-1; D not resolved. Germline CDR1 and CDR2: MNHNY and SVGAGI (reference sequence). Trimming removed 2 bases at V and 0 bases at J, with 7 bases between. CDR3 length equals 14 residues. CDR3 nucleotides: TGTGCCAGCAGTTACAGGGCTATGAACACTGAAGCTTTCTTT. Protein sequence: CASSYRAMNTEAFF.

The chain couples TRBV28 to TRBJ2-7; D not resolved. Germline-derived CDR1 and CDR2 are MDHEN and SYDVKM. Deletions cut 4 bases from V and 2 bases from J, with 21 bases between. The CDR3 spans 17 residues. The CDR3 DNA sequence: TGTGCCAGCAGTTACAGTTCCAGGCCGATAGTGGCCTACGAGCAGTACTTC. The encoded protein is CASSYSSRPIVAYEQYF. The full variable domain, its missing parts supplied by reference TRBV28 and TRBJ2-7, is DVKVTQSSRYLVKRTGEKVFLECVQDMDHENMFWYRQDPGLGLRLIYFSYDVKMKEKGDIPEGYSVSREKKERFSLILESASTNQTSMYLCASSYSSRPIVAYEQYFGPGTRLTVT.